A selection of T cell receptor beta chains follows, all from one sample in a study of T cells in Graves' hyperthyroidism and ophthalmopathy. Using its own MiXCR run on the multiplex PCR reads, TCRdb lists one record per CDR3 protein. The sample holds nearly 750,000 distinct CDR3 sequences, just over 35% seen once. Sequenced sample: blood. These receptors originate from a middle-aged woman with Graves' hyperthyroidism. The CDR3 runs from the conserved cysteine through the conserved F or W. The D gene is left open where the match is weak. Size is omitted from some rows. Given values are once, few, many or a class for expanded clones.

>few|TRBV19|.|TRBJ2-6
CASMGHGGSSGANVLTF
TGTGCCAGTATGGGGCACGGGGGCTCCTCTGGGGCCAACGTCCTGACTTTC
>.|TRBV25-1|TRBD1|TRBJ1-5
CASSGPGGMDQPQHF
TGTGCCAGCAGTGGGCCAGGGGGTATGGATCAGCCCCAGCATTTT
>many|TRBV5-5|.|TRBJ1-4
CASSFYTAGGKEKLFF
TGTGCCAGCAGCTTTTATACAGCCGGAGGAAAAGAAAAACTGTTTTTT
>.|TRBV29-1|.|TRBJ1-2
CSVELGGKGYTF
TGCAGCGTTGAGTTAGGGGGAAAAGGCTACACCTTC
>.|TRBV12-3/TRBV12-4|TRBD1|TRBJ1-4
CASSSRDRVNEKLFF
TGTGCCAGCAGTTCTCGAGACAGGGTTAATGAAAAACTGTTTTTT
>many|TRBV7-2|.|TRBJ1-6
CASSLDVGGQAF
TGTGCCAGCAGCTTAGATGTGGGCGGCCAAGCGTTT
>.|TRBV4-3|.|TRBJ2-7
CASSQGLHTRSYEQYF
TGCGCCAGCAGCCAAGGTCTGCATACACGCTCCTACGAGCAGTACTTC
>many|TRBV4-3|.|TRBJ2-7
CASSQVGQLYEQYF
TGCGCCAGCAGCCAAGTTGGGCAGCTCTACGAGCAGTACTTC
>.|TRBV4-3|.|TRBJ2-7
CASSDREGQFYEQYF
TGCGCCAGCTCGGACAGGGAGGGGCAGTTCTACGAGCAGTACTTC
>few|TRBV14|.|TRBJ1-1
CASSRGLPGNTEAFF
TGTGCCAGCAGCCGGGGACTTCCGGGGAACACTGAAGCTTTCTTT
>.|TRBV7-9|TRBD1|TRBJ2-1
CASSAQGNYNEQFF
TGTGCCAGCAGCGCACAGGGGAATTACAATGAGCAGTTCTTC
>many|TRBV29-1|.|TRBJ2-2
CSVELPASSFGELFF
TGCAGCGTTGAACTGCCGGCTAGCTCCTTTGGGGAGCTGTTTTTT
>.|TRBV20-1|.|TRBJ1-2
CSASPLTLPDGYGYTF
TGCAGTGCTTCCCCCCTTACGCTACCCGACGGTTATGGCTACACCTTC
>.|TRBV29-1|.|TRBJ1-5
CSSQDDANNQPQHF
TGCAGCAGTCAGGACGACGCGAACAATCAGCCCCAGCATTTT
>.|TRBV20-1|TRBD2|TRBJ2-4
CSQRGLAKNIQYF
TGCAGCCAGCGGGGGTTAGCCAAAAACATTCAGTACTTC
>many|TRBV10-3|.|TRBJ1-5
CAISTSGEGNQPQHF
TGTGCCATCAGCACCTCAGGGGAGGGCAATCAGCCCCAGCATTTT
>.|TRBV20-1|.|TRBJ2-5
CSAKGGGGKETQYF
TGCAGTGCTAAGGGGGGAGGGGGGAAAGAGACCCAGTACTTC
>.|TRBV25-1|TRBD1|TRBJ1-2
CASSAIDRGYGGYTF
TGTGCCAGCAGTGCAATAGACAGGGGCTACGGTGGCTACACCTTC
>.|TRBV5-1|.|TRBJ1-2
CASSLGTANNYGHTF
TGCGCCAGCAGCTTGGGGACGGCCAATAACTATGGCCACACCTTC
>.|TRBV14|TRBD1|TRBJ1-6
CASSPGTGGHNSPLHF
TGTGCCAGCAGTCCAGGGACAGGGGGCCATAATTCACCCCTCCACTTT
>.|TRBV5-6|TRBD2|TRBJ2-5
CASSLERGGQIRETQYF
TGTGCCAGCAGCTTGGAGCGGGGGGGCCAGATACGAGAGACCCAGTACTTC
>.|TRBV11-2|TRBD1|TRBJ1-1
CASSYSSGQPLSGTEAFF
TGTGCCAGCAGTTACTCGTCGGGACAGCCCCTTTCGGGCACTGAAGCTTTCTTT
>.|TRBV20-1|.|TRBJ1-1
CSARDRREGHRAEAFF
TGCAGTGCTAGAGACCGGCGGGAGGGGCATAGAGCTGAAGCTTTCTTT
>.|TRBV20-1|.|TRBJ2-5
CSSGPRETQYF
TGCAGTTCGGGCCCGAGAGAGACCCAGTACTTC
>.|TRBV27|.|TRBJ1-6
CASSFGGTGSPLHF
TGTGCCAGCAGTTTCGGGGGCACAGGCTCACCCCTCCACTTT
>few|TRBV6-1|.|TRBJ1-2
CASTQRASEGYTF
TGTGCCAGCACTCAAAGGGCTTCAGAGGGCTACACCTTC
>.|TRBV5-1|.|TRBJ2-3
CASSLVDSLTDTQYF
TGCGCCAGCAGCTTGGTGGACAGCCTAACAGATACGCAGTATTTT
>few|TRBV12-3/TRBV12-4|.|TRBJ2-2
CASSLDGGFEDTGELFF
TGTGCCAGCAGTTTAGATGGCGGTTTCGAGGACACCGGGGAGCTGTTTTTT
>.|TRBV9|.|TRBJ2-7
CASSEKATSSYEQYF
TGTGCCAGCAGCGAAAAAGCAACTAGCTCCTACGAGCAGTACTTC
>few|TRBV6-5|TRBD1|TRBJ2-6
CAGRPGGSGANVLTF
TGTGCCGGAAGACCAGGGGGCTCTGGGGCCAACGTCCTGACTTTC
>.|TRBV13|.|TRBJ2-7
CASSSPSVRGDEQYF
TGTGCCAGCAGCTCACCCTCGGTTCGGGGAGACGAGCAGTACTTC
>.|TRBV20-1|TRBD1|TRBJ2-2
CSARAGQDTGELFF
TGCAGTGCTAGAGCAGGACAGGACACCGGGGAGCTGTTTTTT
>once|TRBV19|.|TRBJ1-2
CASSGVAPRHGYTF
TGTGCCAGCAGCGGGGTCGCCCCGCGGCATGGCTACACCTTC
>once|TRBV19|.|TRBJ2-7
CASSGVSEQYF
TGTGCCAGTAGTGGTGTCTCCGAGCAGTACTTC
>few|TRBV7-9|.|TRBJ1-1
CASSSGGTGGAFF
TGTGCCAGCAGCTCCGGGGGGACCGGGGGAGCTTTCTTT
>many|TRBV5-4|TRBD1|TRBJ1-1
CASSPWTGGGEAFF
TGTGCCAGCAGCCCTTGGACAGGGGGCGGTGAAGCTTTCTTT
>many|TRBV19|.|TRBJ1-2
CASSRSETNYGYTF
TGTGCCAGTAGCCGCAGTGAGACTAACTATGGCTACACCTTC
>many|TRBV6-6|TRBD1|TRBJ1-5
CASSPDRGMVHQPQHF
TGTGCCAGCAGTCCCGACAGGGGTATGGTTCATCAGCCCCAGCATTTT
>.|TRBV20-1|TRBD2|TRBJ2-7
CSASLWTSGGIYEQYF
TGCAGTGCTAGTCTTTGGACTAGCGGGGGGATCTACGAGCAGTACTTC
>.|TRBV10-3|TRBD2|TRBJ2-7
CAISDLLAGAEVF
TGTGCCATCAGTGATCTACTAGCGGGGGCGGAGGTCTTC
>.|TRBV10-3|.|TRBJ2-6
CATRRELSGANVLTF
TGTGCCACCAGAAGGGAGTTATCTGGGGCCAACGTCCTGACTTTC
>many|TRBV5-6|.|TRBJ1-1
CASSRTLTEAFF
TGTGCCAGCAGCCGTACGCTGACTGAAGCTTTCTTT
>once|TRBV6-6|.|TRBJ1-5
CASTQGDGSQPQHF
TGTGCCAGCACTCAGGGAGATGGTAGTCAGCCCCAGCATTTT
>.|TRBV7-2|.|TRBJ1-6
CASSQDSRASSYNSPLHF
TGCGCCAGCAGCCAAGATTCGAGGGCGAGCTCCTATAATTCACCCCTCCACTTT
>many|TRBV24-1|.|TRBJ1-1
CATSDFEGQKAFF
TGTGCCACCAGTGATTTCGAGGGGCAAAAAGCTTTCTTT
>.|TRBV29-1|TRBD1|TRBJ1-2
CSALGTGYGYTF
TGCAGCGCCCTCGGGACAGGCTATGGCTACACCTTC
>.|TRBV10-3|.|TRBJ1-3
CAPRISGNTIYF
TGTGCCCCGAGGATCTCTGGAAACACCATATATTTT
>.|TRBV7-8|TRBD1|TRBJ2-5
CASSSQTGGAETQYF
TGTGCCAGCAGCTCACAGACAGGGGGCGCGGAGACCCAGTACTTC
>.|TRBV9|.|TRBJ2-7
CASSGVTGHMKYEQYF
TGTGCCAGCAGCGGGGTGACGGGACACATGAAATACGAGCAGTACTTC